The present TCR beta chain was sequenced within a study of blood T cells in healthy people across ages. Study background: Using template switching, researchers captured about one barcoded beta molecule for each two T cells. The study, taken as a whole, reports: Measured against age, TCR beta diversity per million T cells decreased in a roughly linear manner. Aged donors had fewer naive CD4+ cells and lower diversity than long-lived donors.

It was with a sample-barcoded 5' primer and a J-beta primer mix that a second PCR of roughly 7 to 12 cycles was run. Any given sample supplied a minimum of 3 million CDR3-containing paired-end reads. TCRdb re-analysed the 5' RACE reads in MiXCR, keeping a single row per CDR3 protein. The sample comprises about a million distinct CDR3 sequences, 48% of which are singletons, and around an eighth rests with the top ten. Comment on this clonotype: What it recognizes is unknown.

The CDR3 consists of 13 residues. Germline CDR1 MNHEY, CDR2 SMNVEV (reference sequence). V was pared by 6 bases and J by 1 base, with 7 bases between. The sequencing input was blood. The chain recombines TRBV27 with TRBJ2-4; no clear D. The sequence derives from a man under 40 in good health. CDR3 loop: CASSLSAKNIQYF. DNA of the CDR3: TGTGCCAGCAGCCTAAGCGCCAAAAACATTCAGTACTTC.